The rows below give T cell receptor beta chains drawn from one sample of a study of blood T cell repertoires in COVID-19. Data came from immunoSEQ multiplex PCR; TCRdb stores just in-frame clones and leaves some out. The sample holds 300,000 to 350,000 clones, 87% seen once. The specimen sequenced was peripheral blood. The receptors shown here come from a man aged 25-40 years with COVID-19, enrolled during active disease. Each CDR3 is given with its conserved first and last residue.

j_call,v_call,cdr3_aa
TRBJ2-5,TRBV19,CASSMGTEETQYF
TRBJ1-3,TRBV3-1/TRBV3-2,CASSQSTSGNTIYF
TRBJ2-2,TRBV6-5,CATSQGEMNTGELFF
TRBJ2-3,TRBV5-1,CASQQYSSHTQYF
TRBJ1-1,TRBV7-9,CASSLAVHWNTEAFF
TRBJ2-3,TRBV28,CASSLPSTDTQYF
TRBJ1-2,TRBV12-5,CASGASGTNGYTF
TRBJ1-1,TRBV10-3,CAISQPGQGVMNTEAFF
TRBJ2-6,TRBV5-1,CASSGWDRVGGGANVLTF
TRBJ2-5,TRBV7-2,CASSFSPQETQYF
TRBJ2-1,TRBV5-1,CASSSVAGVGNEQFF
TRBJ1-5,TRBV7-2,CASSLAASVQHF
TRBJ1-5,TRBV29-1,CSVQENSNQPQHF
TRBJ1-5,TRBV27,CASSLRDNGYSNQPQHF
TRBJ1-2,TRBV7-2,CASSPGQGHNYGYTF
TRBJ2-6,TRBV4-1,CASSQRLQGAGANVLTF
TRBJ2-3,TRBV6-5,CASSRTPRVDTQYF
TRBJ2-3,TRBV7-9,CASSLGDRYTQYF
TRBJ1-2,TRBV15,CATSRPPTGTANYGYTF
TRBJ1-6,TRBV16,CASSLVLESPLHF
TRBJ2-7,TRBV3-1/TRBV3-2,CASSQEGGLEQYF
TRBJ1-1,TRBV12-5,CASGLDLRQGWKAFF
TRBJ1-2,TRBV30,CAWSGQPSYGYTF
TRBJ2-7,TRBV27,CASSLAGPSYEQYF
TRBJ1-4,TRBV28,CAIAEGATNEKLFF
TRBJ2-5,TRBV24-1,CATSGGPGWGETQYF
TRBJ2-2,TRBV5-1,CASRPGTINTGELFF
TRBJ2-1,TRBV27,CASSFSSGSSYNEQFF
TRBJ1-2,TRBV29-1,CSAPGQGGYTF
TRBJ1-4,TRBV27,CASSRGGGRGLFF
TRBJ2-3,TRBV24-1,CATSDAGRDTQYF
TRBJ1-1,TRBV19,CASRRGTGNTEAFF
TRBJ1-5,TRBV19,CASTTGGGQPQHF
TRBJ2-1,TRBV11-3,CASSQRLVADPLGSYNEQFF
TRBJ2-1,TRBV7-2,CASSLAIAVNEQFF
TRBJ1-5,TRBV21-1,CASSNNQRTYSNQPQHF
TRBJ1-2,TRBV6-6,CASSTGTGSSGYTF
TRBJ2-1,TRBV3-1/TRBV3-2,CASSQVAGYNEQFF
TRBJ1-2,TRBV9,CASSVGVDPNYGYTF
TRBJ2-3,TRBV7-9,CASSLTRTGTDTQYF
TRBJ2-7,TRBV28,CTSSWDRNSYEQYF
TRBJ2-2,TRBV9,CASSVDGGHTGELFF
TRBJ2-7,TRBV28,CASRGAGFPYEQYF
TRBJ1-1,TRBV28,CASVSGQGGGAFF
TRBJ1-5,TRBV18,CASSQGRDQPQHF
TRBJ1-5,TRBV4-2,CASSQDPGQGGQPQHF
TRBJ1-1,TRBV5-1,CASSPSPGGVYTEAFF
TRBJ2-6,TRBV7-8,CASSLLEANVLTF
TRBJ2-3,TRBV7-2,CASSLGQTTDTQYF
TRBJ2-7,TRBV6-5,CASSYDRGVGEQYF
TRBJ1-6,TRBV18,CASRSRDNNSPLHF
TRBJ1-1,TRBV18,CASSPPGQATEAFF
TRBJ2-5,TRBV5-1,CASSLVVGGETQYF
TRBJ1-1,TRBV19,CASSGWGQGNTEAFF
TRBJ2-6,TRBV19,CASSLTGSSGANVLTF
TRBJ2-1,TRBV6-6,CASSSQGAYNEQFF
TRBJ1-2,TRBV18,CASSPTDKGEGGYTF
TRBJ1-1,TRBV2,CASSESRQGVNTEAFF
TRBJ1-1,TRBV7-2,CASSKTVNTEAFF
TRBJ1-1,TRBV27,CASSSAGLNTEAFF